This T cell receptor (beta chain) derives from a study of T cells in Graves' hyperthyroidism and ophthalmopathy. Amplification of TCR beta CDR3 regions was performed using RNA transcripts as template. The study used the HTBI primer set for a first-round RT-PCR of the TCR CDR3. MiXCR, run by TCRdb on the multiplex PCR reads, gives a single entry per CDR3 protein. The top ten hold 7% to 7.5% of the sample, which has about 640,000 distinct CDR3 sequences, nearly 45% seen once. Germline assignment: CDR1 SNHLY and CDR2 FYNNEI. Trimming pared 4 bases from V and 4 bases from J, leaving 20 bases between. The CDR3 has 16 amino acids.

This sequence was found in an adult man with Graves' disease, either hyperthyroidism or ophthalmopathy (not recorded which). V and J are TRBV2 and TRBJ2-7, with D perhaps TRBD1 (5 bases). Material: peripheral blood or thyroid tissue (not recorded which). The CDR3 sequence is CASSARQTEALYEQYF. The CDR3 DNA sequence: TGTGCCAGCAGTGCTCGTCAGACAGAAGCGCTTTACGAGCAGTACTTC. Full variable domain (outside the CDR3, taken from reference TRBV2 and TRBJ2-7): EPEVTQTPSHQVTQMGQEVILRCVPISNHLYFYWYRQILGQKVEFLVSFYNNEISEKSEIFDDQFSVERPDGSNFTLKIRSTKLEDSAMYFCASSARQTEALYEQYFGPGTRLTVT.